One TCR beta chain is described in this entry. Its antigen is not identified. The sample originates from a study of tumor-infiltrating lymphocytes in primary liver carcinoma. This CDR3 spans 18 amino acids. V lost 4 bases and J lost 4; bases outside the gene matches: 12. Germline V gives CDR1 MGHRA, CDR2 YSYEKL. Study-level findings and limits: Tumor-blood pairs (like tumor-adjacent pairs) overlapped less than tumor region pairs did.

Co-extraction of RNA and DNA was performed on roughly 20-33 mg of unsorted bulk tissue. Viable tumor cell content exceeded 80% in every tumor sample. Making TCR beta cDNA involved around 520 ng total RNA and a constant-region primer. Three-round nested multiplex PCR performed with slightly modified ARM-PCR produced the TCR beta libraries. The opening two PCR rounds, about 10 cycles each, paired TRBV1-TRBV30 forward primers with a C-beta reverse primer. Using its own MiXCR run on the multiplex PCR reads, TCRdb lists one record per CDR3 protein. The table shows some 120,000 distinct CDR3 sequences, with 50% to 70% occurring only once.

The sequencing input was liver tumor tissue from sampling region 1. The sample's subset: tumor region T1, superior pole. This TCR derives from an older woman with primary liver carcinoma and hepatitis B virus infection. The rearrangement joins TRBV4-1 to TRBJ2-2, with TRBD2 matching over 10 bases. CDR3 protein: CASSRDIGLAGVTGELFF. CDR3 nucleotides: TGCGCCAGCAGCCGAGATATTGGTCTAGCGGGAGTCACCGGGGAGCTGTTTTTT.